The 10 T cell receptor beta chains listed next were all sequenced from one sample in a study of shared clonotypes between healthy human individuals (dated by TCRdb to about 2020). CD8 naive samples consisted of CD45RO-negative cells that were positively selected for CCR7, yielding a CD45RA+CCR7+ population without TemRA cells. To prepare the library, the immunoSEQ multiplex PCR assay was applied. Held by TCRdb, this immuneACCESS table contains in-frame sequences only and omits some clones. Under half of the omission traces to an unresolved V gene where checked; the cause of the rest is unknown. Recorded for this sample are some 2.1 million clones; about 95% of them occurred a single time. The ten largest clones represent about 1.1% of the sample. The sample comprised naive CD8+ T cells sorted from blood. Sample cell subset or site, as interpreted from the label and publication: CD45RA+CCR7+. The receptor source for this set is a man aged 18 to 35 in good health.

This clone was seen more than once but under ten times. The J gene is TRBJ2-2, the V gene TRBV11-2; tentative D call: TRBD2 (5 bases). This CDR3 has 16 residues. The germline CDR1 and CDR2 sequences are SGHAT and FQNNGV. Trimming cost V 0 bases and J 5 bases, with 13 bases left between them. CDR3 loop: CASSLDSVAQTGELFF. Here the CDR3 DNA reads TGTGCCAGCAGCTTAGATTCGGTAGCGCAGACCGGGGAGCTGTTTTTT.

This clone came up once. For the CDR3, the DNA is TGTGCCAGCAGCTCCGGGACAGCCTCCGGAGAGACCCAGTACTTC. The encoded protein is CASSSGTASGETQYF. The V gene is TRBV7-2, the J gene TRBJ2-5, with TRBD1 matching over 7 bases. The ends lost 4 bases at V and 4 bases at J; junction bases unmatched: 9. Germline values: CDR1 SGHTA, CDR2 FQGNSA. This CDR3 has 15 amino acids. The whole variable domain, remainder taken from reference TRBV7-2 and TRBJ2-5, is GAGVSQSPSNKVTEKGKDVELRCDPISGHTALYWYRQSLGQGLEFLIYFQGNSAPDKSGLPSDRFSAERTGGSVSTLTIQRTQQEDSAVYLCASSSGTASGETQYFGPGTRLLVL.

This clone was observed a single time. V and J are TRBV7-2 and TRBJ2-1, with D possibly TRBD2 on 5 matching bases. The CDR3 spans 14 residues. The germline V gene has CDR1 SGHTA and CDR2 FQGNSA. Deletions cut 2 bases from V and 5 bases from J, with 10 bases between. The CDR3 DNA is TGTGCCAGCAGCTTATCGGACTTTGACAATGAGCAGTTCTTC. This codes for CASSLSDFDNEQFF.

The J gene is TRBJ1-6, the V gene TRBV6-5; D perhaps matches TRBD1 (6 bases). The CDR3 spans 15 residues. The germline V gene has CDR1 MNHEY and CDR2 SVGAGI. Between the trimmed V and J ends, which lost 7 bases and 0 bases, there was a span of 10 bases. The CDR3 coding sequence is TGTGCCAGCAATCCACAGGGCTCCTATAATTCACCCCTCCACTTT. Translation: CASNPQGSYNSPLHF.

The CDR3 DNA follows: TGTGCCAGCAGCCCAGACCCCTGGGGGAGGGCGAACAATGAGCAGTTCTTC. Translated: CASSPDPWGRANNEQFF. J is TRBJ2-1 and V is TRBV7-9; 7 bases map to TRBD2. The CDR3 contains 17 residues. Trimming removed 5 bases from V and 5 bases from J; junction bases left unmatched: 15. Germline CDR1 and CDR2: SEHNR and FQNEAQ (reference sequence).

A remark on this clone: In the same sample, other DNA sequences code for this CDR3. The V call is TRBV6-5, the J call TRBJ2-1; 13 positions match TRBD2. Per germline, CDR1 MNHEY and CDR2 SVGAGI. The CDR3 runs 16 residues. J lost 6 bases, V lost 1 base, and 3 bases had no gene match. CDR3 protein: CASSYLGTSGTNEQFF. As DNA, the CDR3 is TGTGCCAGCAGTTACTTAGGGACTAGCGGGACCAATGAGCAGTTCTTC.

With regard to this clone: A read error may produce the germline difference seen at one junction end. The chain joins TRBV7-7 to TRBJ2-1; D gene unclear. CDR1 is SSHAT and CDR2 is FNYEAQ in the germline V gene (reference sequence). The CDR3 runs 15 residues. CDR3 bases: TGTGCTAGCAGCTTAGAGGTTAGCTCCTACAATGAGCAGTTCTTC. This codes for CASSLEVSSYNEQFF.

The V gene is TRBV13, the J gene TRBJ2-3; perhaps TRBD2 as D (6 bases). Germline CDR1 reads PRHDT; CDR2 reads FYEKMQ (reference sequence). V lost 2 bases and J 3 bases, leaving 12 bases between the germline ends. CDR3 length equals 15 residues. The CDR3 DNA sequence: TGTGCCAGCAGCTTACTAGCGTCAATGACAGATACGCAGTATTTT. This sequence encodes CASSLLASMTDTQYF.

This sequence joins TRBV27 and TRBJ2-1; the match to TRBD2 covers 8 bases. The CDR3 runs to 16 residues. Trimming removed 6 bases from V and 5 bases from J; junction bases left unmatched: 12. Germline CDR1 reads MNHEY; CDR2 reads SMNVEV (reference sequence). The CDR3 is CASSPLGTGGHNEQFF. CDR3 sequence (DNA): TGTGCCAGCAGCCCCCTGGGTACGGGAGGGCACAATGAGCAGTTCTTC.

The CDR3 coding sequence is TGCGCCAGCAGCCACGCAACGGGACTGAGCTACGAGCAGTACTTC. Protein product: CASSHATGLSYEQYF. The V call is TRBV4-3, the J call TRBJ2-7; D may be TRBD2 (6 bases). The CDR3 runs 15 residues. V lost 3 bases, J lost 3 bases, and 15 bases lay in between. Germline V gene data show CDR1 as LGHNA and CDR2 as YSLEER.